What follows are 22 T cell receptor beta chains derived from one specimen sequenced in a study of blood T cell repertoires in COVID-19. Clones were sequenced by immunoSEQ multiplex PCR, and TCRdb holds only the in-frame ones, with some missing. The profile shows 200,000 to 300,000 clones, about 91% of them singletons. Input material: peripheral blood. These receptors were taken from a person aged 18 to 35 with COVID-19, enrolled during active disease.

The chain employs TRBV6-2 or TRBV6-3 and TRBJ2-2, with D tentatively TRBD2 (5 bases). The CDR3 contains 12 residues. Trimming cost V 5 bases and J 6 bases, with 7 bases left between them. Germline-derived CDR1 and CDR2 are MNHEY and SVGEGT. The CDR3: CASSQLAGELFF. The CDR3 DNA is TGTGCCAGCAGTCAACTAGCCGGGGAGCTGTTTTTT.

V gene TRBV5-4 combines with J gene TRBJ1-5, with 7 positions matching TRBD1. The CDR3 is made up of 15 amino acids. Germline V gene data show CDR1 as SGHNT and CDR2 as YYREEE (reference sequence). Losses at the gene ends were 0 bases for V and 3 bases for J; bases not matched to a gene: 3. CDR3: CASSLEGAVNQPQHF. The CDR3 DNA follows: TGTGCCAGCAGCTTGGAGGGGGCCGTCAATCAGCCCCAGCATTTT.

This clone was seen only once. V usage is TRBV19 and J usage is TRBJ2-6; a weak D match, TRBD2 (5 bases). CDR1 is LNHDA and CDR2 is SQIVND in the germline V gene (reference sequence). The CDR3 runs to 18 residues. Trimming left V 3 bases short and J 0 bases short, with 15 bases between. CDR3 protein: CASSMPSQLFSGANVLTF. In nucleotides, the CDR3 is TGTGCCAGTAGTATGCCTAGCCAGCTATTCTCTGGGGCCAACGTCCTGACTTTC.

The chain links TRBV19 to TRBJ2-7, with 10 bases aligning to TRBD1. This CDR3 spans 15 amino acids. The germline V gene encodes CDR1 LNHDA and CDR2 SQIVND (reference sequence). With 7 bases clipped from V and 3 bases from J, the junction kept 9 bases outside the gene matches. The CDR3 sequence is CASTPRDRGNYEQYF. The CDR3 nucleotides read TGTGCCAGTACCCCTCGGGACAGGGGCAACTACGAGCAGTACTTC.

This sequence joins TRBV7-2 and TRBJ2-3; 14 nucleotides line up with TRBD2. Trimming removed 5 bases from V and 4 bases from J; junction bases left unmatched: 5. This CDR3 comprises 16 residues. Per the germline V gene, CDR1 is SGHTA and CDR2 is FQGNSA. CDR3 nucleotides: TGTGCCAGCAGCCGTGGGACTAGCGGGAGTTCAGATACGCAGTATTTT. It is translated as CASSRGTSGSSDTQYF. Full variable domain (outside the CDR3, taken from reference TRBV7-2 and TRBJ2-3): GAGVSQSPSNKVTEKGKDVELRCDPISGHTALYWYRQSLGQGLEFLIYFQGNSAPDKSGLPSDRFSAERTGGSVSTLTIQRTQQEDSAVYLCASSRGTSGSSDTQYFGPGTRLTVL.

This clone appeared a single time. This specimen includes other DNA sequences encoding the same CDR3. In DNA, the CDR3 is TGTGCCAGCAGCTTAGACAGGGGACCCTACGAGCAGTACTTC. Amino acid sequence: CASSLDRGPYEQYF. The chain couples TRBV11-2 to TRBJ2-7; D may be TRBD1 (6 bases). The CDR3 is made up of 14 amino acids. From germline, CDR1 is SGHAT and CDR2 FQNNGV. V was cut by 0 bases and J by 2 bases, with 8 bases left in between. The variable domain in full, completed from reference TRBV11-2 and TRBJ2-7, reads EAGVAQSPRYKIIEKRQSVAFWCNPISGHATLYWYQQILGQGPKLLIQFQNNGVVDDSQLPKDRFSAERLKGVDSTLKIQPAKLEDSAVYLCASSLDRGPYEQYFGPGTRLTVT.

This rearrangement joins TRBV9 to TRBJ2-5, with 7 positions matching TRBD1. Germline V gene sequence: CDR1 SGDLS, CDR2 YYNGEE. This CDR3 is 14 amino acids long. V shed 5 bases and J 5 bases; nucleotides not matched to a gene: 9. The CDR3 region has the DNA TGTGCCAGCAGTCTCACAGGGGTGCAGGAGACCCAGTACTTC. Encoded protein: CASSLTGVQETQYF.

The chain uses TRBV5-4 and TRBJ2-1, with D possibly TRBD2 on 6 matching bases. The CDR3 contains 13 residues. V shed 2 bases and J shed 7 bases, with 10 bases lying between them. Germline assignment: CDR1 SGHNT and CDR2 YYREEE (reference sequence). As DNA, the CDR3 is TGTGCCAGCAGCTTTGTTAGCGGTAATGAGCAGTTCTTC. Amino acids: CASSFVSGNEQFF.

The chain links TRBV7-2 to TRBJ2-1; 10 positions agree with TRBD2. The ends lost 4 bases at V and 3 bases at J; junction bases unmatched: 0. This CDR3 is built from 14 residues. From germline, CDR1 is SGHTA and CDR2 FQGNSA. CDR3 residues: CASSWTSGYNEQFF. CDR3 DNA: TGTGCCAGCAGCTGGACTAGCGGCTACAATGAGCAGTTCTTC. Full variable domain (rest looked up from reference TRBV7-2 and TRBJ2-1): GAGVSQSPSNKVTEKGKDVELRCDPISGHTALYWYRQSLGQGLEFLIYFQGNSAPDKSGLPSDRFSAERTGGSVSTLTIQRTQQEDSAVYLCASSWTSGYNEQFFGPGTRLTVL.

The rearrangement links TRBV24-1 to TRBJ1-2; 8 bases map to TRBD1. Germline CDR1 is KGHDR and CDR2 is SFDVKD. The CDR3 has 16 residues. V gave up 4 bases and J gave up 4 bases; unmatched junction bases: 10. CDR3 sequence reads: CATSEAGTGGVYGYTF. Here the CDR3 DNA reads TGTGCCACCAGTGAGGCCGGGACAGGTGGGGTCTATGGCTACACCTTC.

The rearrangement uses TRBV5-5 and TRBJ2-7, with D perhaps matching TRBD2 (7 bases). This CDR3 region has 12 residues. The V gene lost 3 bases and the J gene lost 7 bases, with 11 bases spanning the gap. CDR1 and CDR2 from the germline V gene are SGHKS and YYEKEE (reference sequence). This CDR3 reads CASSSAGAEQYF. CDR3 DNA sequence: TGTGCCAGCAGCTCGGCGGGGGCAGAGCAGTACTTC.

The chain links TRBV4-3 to TRBJ2-3, with a weak D call TRBD2 (5 bases). This CDR3 spans 17 amino acids. Germline CDR1 LGHNA, CDR2 YSLEER. V lost 0 bases to trimming and J lost 1 base, with 14 bases between them. CDR3 residues: CASSQDRTSPRTDTQYF. CDR3 DNA sequence: TGCGCCAGCAGCCAAGACCGGACTTCTCCGCGCACAGATACGCAGTATTTT.

This clone was picked up one time. The gene calls are TRBV18 and TRBJ2-7; 7 positions agree with TRBD1. The germline CDR1 and CDR2 sequences are KGHSH and LQKENI. The trim removed 5 bases at V and 3 bases at J, leaving 10 bases unmatched. CDR3 length: 15 residues. The CDR3 nucleotides read TGTGCCAGCTCATTATCGGGACAGAAGAACTACGAGCAGTACTTC. It is translated as CASSLSGQKNYEQYF. Looking up the rest from reference TRBV18 and TRBJ2-7 gives the full variable domain: NAGVMQNPRHLVRRRGQEARLRCSPMKGHSHVYWYRQLPEEGLKFMVYLQKENIIDESGMPKERFSAEFPKEGPSILRIQQVVRGDSAAYFCASSLSGQKNYEQYFGPGTRLTVT.

This chain links TRBV5-5 with TRBJ1-5; D ambiguous. Per germline, CDR1 SGHKS and CDR2 YYEKEE (reference sequence). The germline V and J ends were trimmed by 0 bases and 7 bases, with 20 bases remaining between them. CDR3 length: 17 amino acids. The CDR3, as DNA: TGTGCCAGCAGCTTGGTACAATGGGTTGAGGGTGTCCAGCCCCAGCATTTT. Its protein product is CASSLVQWVEGVQPQHF.

The chain recombines TRBV5-4 with TRBJ1-6, with 10 bases fitting TRBD1. V trimming: 4 bases; J trimming: 0 bases; junction bases outside the gene matches: 7. Germline loops: CDR1 SGHNT, CDR2 YYREEE (reference sequence). This CDR3 has 18 residues. The CDR3 here is CASSQGQGSSSYNSPLHF. The CDR3 nucleotides are TGTGCCAGCAGCCAGGGACAGGGGTCGAGCTCCTATAATTCACCCCTCCACTTT.

The CDR3 spells CASSQGTDYEQYF. CDR3 in DNA: TGTGCCAGCAGCCAAGGGACAGACTACGAGCAGTACTTC. V usage is TRBV28 and J usage is TRBJ2-7, with 7 positions matching TRBD1. Germline V gene lookup returns CDR1 MDHEN and CDR2 SYDVKM. This CDR3 region has 13 residues. Trimming cost V 6 bases and J 3 bases; bases outside gene matches: 5.

CDR3 DNA sequence: TGTGCCAGCAGCTTAGGCCACCCCAGGTCCGGCGACACCATATATTTT. Amino acids: CASSLGHPRSGDTIYF. The chain employs TRBV7-9 and TRBJ1-3, with D uncertain. CDR1 SEHNR and CDR2 FQNEAQ come from the germline V gene (reference sequence). This CDR3 comprises 16 residues. The V and J ends lost 1 base and 8 bases respectively, with 18 bases between them.

The chain has TRBV28 and TRBJ2-7; a possible D gene is TRBD2 (7 bases). The V end was cut by 9 bases, the J end by 0 bases, with 21 bases between. The length of the CDR3 is 16 residues. Germline loops: CDR1 MDHEN, CDR2 SYDVKM. CDR3 DNA sequence: TGTGCCAGTATGGTGGGGGGCGGCGGGAGCTCCTACGAGCAGTACTTC. Translating gives CASMVGGGGSSYEQYF.

The chain combines TRBV4-2 with TRBJ1-2, with D possibly matching TRBD1 (6 bases). Germline CDR1 LGHNA, CDR2 YNFKEQ. Trimming pared 1 base from V and 1 base from J, leaving 16 bases between. The CDR3 covers 17 residues. In nucleotides, the CDR3 is TGTGCCAGCAGCCAAGCCCTCGGGACAAGAGATAACTATGGCTACACCTTC. This gives the protein CASSQALGTRDNYGYTF.

The chain employs TRBV7-6 and TRBJ2-1; 7 bases are a match to TRBD2. Germline V CDR1 and CDR2: SGHVS, FNYEAQ. The CDR3 loop spans 17 amino acids. J lost 2 bases, V lost 5 bases, and 12 bases had no gene match. CDR3: CASSPKSWGLPYNEQFF. For the CDR3, the DNA is TGTGCCAGCAGCCCAAAAAGTTGGGGACTACCCTACAATGAGCAGTTCTTC.

The genes are TRBV4-1 and TRBJ2-7; 11 nucleotides agree with TRBD2. Looked up from germline, CDR1 is MGHRA and CDR2 is YSYEKL. V gave up 3 bases and J gave up 2 bases; unmatched junction bases: 6. The CDR3 covers 16 residues. DNA for the CDR3: TGCGCCAGCAGCCACCAGGGACTAGCGGTCGCCTACGAGCAGTACTTC. This gives the protein CASSHQGLAVAYEQYF.

In this sample, this clone turned up once. The chain links TRBV10-2 to TRBJ1-1; D might be TRBD1 (5 bases). Trimming took off 5 bases at V and 4 bases at J, with 8 bases between the two ends. Germline V gene lookup returns CDR1 WSHSY and CDR2 SAAADI. This CDR3 is 12 amino acids long. DNA for the CDR3: TGCGCCAGCAGTCCAGGGTTCACTGAAGCTTTCTTT. This translates into CASSPGFTEAFF.